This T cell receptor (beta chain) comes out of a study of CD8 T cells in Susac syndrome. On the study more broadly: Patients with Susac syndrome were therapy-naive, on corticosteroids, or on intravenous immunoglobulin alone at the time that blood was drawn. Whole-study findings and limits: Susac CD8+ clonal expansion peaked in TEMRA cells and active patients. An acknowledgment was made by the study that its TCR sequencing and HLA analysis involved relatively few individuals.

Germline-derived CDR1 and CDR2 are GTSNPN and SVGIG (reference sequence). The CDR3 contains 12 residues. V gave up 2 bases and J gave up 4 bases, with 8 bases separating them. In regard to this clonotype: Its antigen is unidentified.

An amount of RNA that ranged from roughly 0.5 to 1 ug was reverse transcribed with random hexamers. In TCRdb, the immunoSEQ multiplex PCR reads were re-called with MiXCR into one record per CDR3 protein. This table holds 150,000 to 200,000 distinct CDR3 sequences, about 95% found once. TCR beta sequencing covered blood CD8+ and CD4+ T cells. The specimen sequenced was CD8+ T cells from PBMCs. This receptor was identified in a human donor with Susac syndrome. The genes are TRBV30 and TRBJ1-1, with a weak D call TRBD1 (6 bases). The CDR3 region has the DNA TGTGCCTGGAGTCCAGGGGCCACTGAAGCTTTCTTT. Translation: CAWSPGATEAFF.